This is a list of T cell receptor beta chains from one sample in a study of blood T cell repertoires in COVID-19. Only in-frame clones appear in the TCRdb table, and some are missing; sequencing was by immunoSEQ multiplex PCR. Seen here are 390,000 or so clones, about nine tenths observed once, and the top ten hold 1.4% to 1.5%. The sample comprised peripheral blood. These receptors came from a woman aged 25 to 39 with active or convalescent COVID-19. The CDR3 runs from the conserved cysteine through the conserved F or W.

J: TRBJ2-7; V: TRBV4-1; CDR3: CASSRSGGSYEQYF
J: TRBJ2-5; V: TRBV11-2; CDR3: CASSLASGGRETQYF
J: TRBJ1-4; V: TRBV7-9; CDR3: CASSAQGAGGEKLFF
J: TRBJ2-5; V: TRBV14; CDR3: CASSKAGVFHQETQYF
J: TRBJ1-5; V: TRBV3-1/TRBV3-2; CDR3: CASSQAGDGNQPQHF
J: TRBJ2-1; V: TRBV7-7; CDR3: CASSLDMGEQFF
J: TRBJ1-5; V: TRBV28; CDR3: CASSLGGFKHQPQHF
J: TRBJ2-7; V: TRBV29-1; CDR3: CSVVGQPYEQYF
J: TRBJ2-7; V: TRBV5-1; CDR3: CASSPLGLAGQTYEQYF
J: TRBJ1-1; V: TRBV6-5; CDR3: CASTPRVGAGTEAFF
J: TRBJ1-4; V: TRBV13; CDR3: CASSLNRATNEKLFF
J: TRBJ2-5; V: TRBV19; CDR3: CASSAQRELWETQYF
J: TRBJ1-2; V: TRBV2; CDR3: CASSSQGANYGYTF
J: TRBJ2-3; V: TRBV19; CDR3: CASSIARGSTDTQYF
J: TRBJ2-1; V: TRBV10-3; CDR3: CAISVLSSIPRSSYNEQFF
J: TRBJ1-4; V: TRBV19; CDR3: CASTPSQGGNEKLFF
J: TRBJ2-4; V: TRBV19; CDR3: CASSRVDSSSSKNIQYF
J: TRBJ1-6; V: TRBV9; CDR3: CASSVELRRDRGSYNSPLHF
J: TRBJ1-1; V: TRBV27; CDR3: CASSLLRGVNTEAFF
J: TRBJ2-5; V: TRBV5-4; CDR3: CASSLGQGLETQYF
J: TRBJ1-1; V: TRBV6-4; CDR3: CASRLSTGLNTEAFF
J: TRBJ2-7; V: TRBV28; CDR3: CASSSGDSREQYF
J: TRBJ2-5; V: TRBV15; CDR3: CATSRVLITSGGHQETQYF
J: TRBJ2-3; V: TRBV3-1/TRBV3-2; CDR3: CASSQDPATTDTQYF
J: TRBJ2-3; V: TRBV3-1/TRBV3-2; CDR3: CASSGLAGSTDTQYF
J: TRBJ2-5; V: TRBV19; CDR3: CASSSPTSGRGETQYF
J: TRBJ1-6; V: TRBV27; CDR3: CASSPRGSEAESSSYNSPLHF
J: TRBJ2-7; V: TRBV5-4; CDR3: CASSSQGYEQYF
J: TRBJ2-7; V: TRBV7-2; CDR3: CASSFLAGVTRDGGVEQYF
J: TRBJ2-1; V: TRBV5-4; CDR3: CASSALAANEQFF
J: TRBJ2-3; V: TRBV5-8; CDR3: CASILAGDTQYF
J: TRBJ1-2; V: TRBV11-2; CDR3: CASSFTGGLYGYTF
J: TRBJ2-4; V: TRBV27; CDR3: CASSSPLSGDNIQYF
J: TRBJ2-3; V: TRBV9; CDR3: CASSVLTEPSTDTQYF
J: TRBJ2-3; V: TRBV7-8; CDR3: CASSLEPLVSDTQYF
J: TRBJ2-5; V: TRBV4-1; CDR3: CASSRKASGTGGSQETQYF
J: TRBJ2-7; V: TRBV27; CDR3: CASSPTGTSGGERDEQYF
J: TRBJ2-7; V: TRBV9; CDR3: CASSAPDRGEQYF
J: TRBJ1-1; V: TRBV10-3; CDR3: CAISPLIREGYTEAFF
J: TRBJ2-6; V: TRBV27; CDR3: CASSRKAGFGANVLTF
J: TRBJ1-1; V: TRBV11-2; CDR3: CASSPKAGIGAFF
J: TRBJ2-2; V: TRBV19; CDR3: CASSHPAVERGELFF
J: TRBJ1-2; V: TRBV15; CDR3: CATSKTDRLYGYTF
J: TRBJ1-2; V: TRBV3-1/TRBV3-2; CDR3: CASSQGKTGGLGYTF